Listed below are T cell receptor beta chains from one sample, sequenced in a study of beta chain features in type 1 diabetes. TCRdb keeps only in-frame clones here, not all; method: immunoSEQ multiplex PCR. This sample carries about 360,000 clones, roughly 12% of them seen once, and the ten largest clones take more than 0.015%. Sequencing was performed on naive CD4+ T cells from blood. The receptors shown here come from a man aged 18 to 30 in good health. Both conserved end residues are part of each CDR3. D genes are given only for firm matches. Only part of the rows carry a size: once, few, many, or a class if the clone is expanded.

size: -; V: TRBV7-8; D: TRBD1; J: TRBJ2-7; DNA: TGTGCCAGCAGCGTTTCCGGGACAGTTAGCTCCTACGAGCAGTACTTC; CDR3: CASSVSGTVSSYEQYF
size: -; V: TRBV28; D: TRBD1; J: TRBJ1-5; DNA: TGTGCCAGCAGTTTATTAGGGACAGGGGACAATCAGCCCCAGCATTTT; CDR3: CASSLLGTGDNQPQHF
size: few; V: TRBV28; D: TRBD1; J: TRBJ1-2; DNA: TGTGCCAGCGAGACAGGGATGGCTGGCTACACCTTC; CDR3: CASETGMAGYTF
size: -; V: TRBV7-2; D: -; J: TRBJ1-5; DNA: TGTGCCAGCAGCTTAGGTCCCGTAACGGGGAATCAGCCCCAGCATTTT; CDR3: CASSLGPVTGNQPQHF
size: few; V: TRBV4-2; D: -; J: TRBJ2-5; DNA: TGTGCCAGCAGCCAAGTATACTTCCTGGGGGCCGGAGAAAGAGAGACCCAGTACTTC; CDR3: CASSQVYFLGAGERETQYF
size: few; V: TRBV10-3; D: TRBD2; J: TRBJ2-7; DNA: TGTGCCATCAGTGAAAGTAGACTGGGTAGCGGGAGATACGAGCAGTACTTC; CDR3: CAISESRLGSGRYEQYF
size: few; V: TRBV30; D: -; J: TRBJ1-2; DNA: TGTGCCTGGAGGCGGAGATATGGCTACACCTTC; CDR3: CAWRRRYGYTF
size: -; V: TRBV7-3; D: TRBD2; J: TRBJ2-2; DNA: TGTGCCAGCAGCTTAAGCGGGGGGACCGGGGAGCTGTTTTTT; CDR3: CASSLSGGTGELFF
size: -; V: TRBV19; D: -; J: TRBJ1-1; DNA: TGTGCCAGTAGTATTTTATTTCCCCCTGAAGCTTTCTTT; CDR3: CASSILFPPEAFF
size: -; V: TRBV12-2; D: -; J: TRBJ2-3; DNA: TGTGCAAGTCGCTTTCCAGCTAGCGGGGGGTACGCTCCACAGATGGCGCAGTATTTT; CDR3: CASRFPASGGYAPQMAQYF
size: -; V: TRBV4-2; D: TRBD1; J: TRBJ1-4; DNA: TGTGCCAGCAGCCAAGTTACCGGGACAGGGGGCATGAAACTGTTTTTT; CDR3: CASSQVTGTGGMKLFF
size: few; V: TRBV5-8; D: TRBD2; J: TRBJ2-1; DNA: TGTGCCAGCAGCCGAACTAGCGATAACTACAATGAGCAGTTCTTC; CDR3: CASSRTSDNYNEQFF
size: few; V: TRBV5-1; D: TRBD1; J: TRBJ2-1; DNA: TGCGCCAGCAGCTTACCGGGACAGGGTTCGCGGGCGGCCTACAATGAGCAGTTCTTC; CDR3: CASSLPGQGSRAAYNEQFF
size: -; V: TRBV2; D: TRBD1; J: TRBJ2-6; DNA: TGTGCCAGCAGTGAGTCACAGGGGTACTTCCACTCTGGGGCCAACGTCCTGACTTTC; CDR3: CASSESQGYFHSGANVLTF
size: few; V: TRBV7-2; D: -; J: TRBJ1-2; DNA: TGTGCCAGCAGCTTAGCGCGACAGGCCGTAGGAGGCTACACCTTC; CDR3: CASSLARQAVGGYTF
size: -; V: TRBV19; D: -; J: TRBJ1-5; DNA: TGTGCCAGTAGTGCCGGACGGGAAAATCAGCCCCAGCATTTT; CDR3: CASSAGRENQPQHF
size: few; V: TRBV9; D: TRBD2; J: TRBJ2-5; DNA: TGTGCCAGCAGCGGGCGGGGGGACCTAGGAGAGACCCAGTACTTC; CDR3: CASSGRGDLGETQYF
size: -; V: TRBV9; D: -; J: TRBJ1-1; DNA: TGTGCCAGCAGCGTAGGAAGGGGGACTGAAGCTTTCTTT; CDR3: CASSVGRGTEAFF
size: few; V: TRBV19; D: -; J: TRBJ1-5; DNA: TGTGCCAGTAAGGCGACAGGACACAATCAGCCCCAGCATTTT; CDR3: CASKATGHNQPQHF
size: few; V: TRBV7-2; D: TRBD1; J: TRBJ1-2; DNA: TGTGCCAGCAGCTCGGACAGGGGGCGACTAAACTATGGCTACACCTTC; CDR3: CASSSDRGRLNYGYTF